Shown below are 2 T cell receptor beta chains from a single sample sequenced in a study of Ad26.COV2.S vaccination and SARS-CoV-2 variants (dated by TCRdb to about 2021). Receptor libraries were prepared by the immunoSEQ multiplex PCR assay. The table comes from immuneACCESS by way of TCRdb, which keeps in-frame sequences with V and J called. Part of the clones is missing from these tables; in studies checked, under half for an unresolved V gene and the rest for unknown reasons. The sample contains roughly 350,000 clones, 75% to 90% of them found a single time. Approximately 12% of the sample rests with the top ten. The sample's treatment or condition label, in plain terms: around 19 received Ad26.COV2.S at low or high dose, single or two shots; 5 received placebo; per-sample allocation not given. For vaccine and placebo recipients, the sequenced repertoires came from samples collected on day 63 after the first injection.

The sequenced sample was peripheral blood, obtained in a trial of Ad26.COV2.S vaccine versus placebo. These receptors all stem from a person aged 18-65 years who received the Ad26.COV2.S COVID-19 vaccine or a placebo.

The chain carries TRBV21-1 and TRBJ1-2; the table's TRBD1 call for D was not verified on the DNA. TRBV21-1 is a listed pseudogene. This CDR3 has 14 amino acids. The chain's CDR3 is CASRELTADYGYTF. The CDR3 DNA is TGTGCCAGCAGGGAATTGACAGCCGACTATGGCTACACCTTC.

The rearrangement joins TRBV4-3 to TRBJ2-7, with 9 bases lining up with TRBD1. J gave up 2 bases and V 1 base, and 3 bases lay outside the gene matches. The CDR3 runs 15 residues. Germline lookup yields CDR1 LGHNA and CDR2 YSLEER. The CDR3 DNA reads TGCGCCAGCAGCCAAGGGACAGGGGTCCCCTACGAGCAGTACTTC. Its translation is CASSQGTGVPYEQYF.